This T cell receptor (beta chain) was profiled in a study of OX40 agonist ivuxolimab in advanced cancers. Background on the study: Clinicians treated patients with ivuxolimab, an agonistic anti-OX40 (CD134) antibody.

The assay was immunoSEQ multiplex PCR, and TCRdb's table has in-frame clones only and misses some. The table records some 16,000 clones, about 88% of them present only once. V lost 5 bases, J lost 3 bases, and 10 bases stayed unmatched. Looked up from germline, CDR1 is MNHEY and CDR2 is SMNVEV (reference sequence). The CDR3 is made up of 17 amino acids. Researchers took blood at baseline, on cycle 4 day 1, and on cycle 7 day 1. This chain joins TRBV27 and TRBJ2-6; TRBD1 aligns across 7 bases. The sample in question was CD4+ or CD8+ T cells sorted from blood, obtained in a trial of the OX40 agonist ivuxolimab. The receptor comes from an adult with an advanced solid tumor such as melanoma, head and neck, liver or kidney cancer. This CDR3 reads CASSPDRQVGGANVLTF. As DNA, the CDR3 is TGTGCCAGCAGTCCGGACAGGCAAGTAGGTGGGGCCAACGTCCTGACTTTC.